These 17 T cell receptor beta chains originate from one sample sequenced in a study of OX40 agonist ivuxolimab in advanced cancers. Only in-frame clones appear in the TCRdb table, and some are missing; sequencing was by immunoSEQ multiplex PCR. The repertoire includes fewer than 90,000 clones, around 84% of them detected once, and just over 2.5% sits in the top ten. Here the sequenced sample was CD4+ or CD8+ T cells sorted from blood, taken in a trial of the OX40 agonist ivuxolimab. Receptors were obtained from an adult with an advanced solid tumor such as melanoma, head and neck, liver or kidney cancer.

The chain employs TRBV5-1 and TRBJ2-2, with 9 positions matching TRBD1. Germline V gene sequence: CDR1 SGHRS, CDR2 YFSETQ. The CDR3 has 14 residues. V dropped 3 bases and J dropped 4; count of bases not matched to a gene: 1. The CDR3 coding sequence is TGCGCCAGCAGCTGGGGACAGGGCACCGGGGAGCTGTTTTTT. Amino acids: CASSWGQGTGELFF.

This rearrangement joins TRBV7-3 to TRBJ1-1, with D maybe TRBD1 (6 bases). In germline, CDR1 is SGHTA, CDR2 FQGTGA. This CDR3 contains 14 residues. V dropped 6 bases and J dropped 4 bases, with 15 bases sitting between them. Written as DNA, the CDR3 is TGTGCCAGCAGAGAGGATGGGGGCGCCACTGAAGCTTTCTTT. Its translation: CASREDGGATEAFF.

In DNA form, the CDR3 reads TGTGCCAGCCGATTCCGACAGGGTTCCACCTATAATTCACCCCTCCACTTT. Translating gives CASRFRQGSTYNSPLHF. V is TRBV2 and J is TRBJ1-6, with 7 bases lining up with TRBD1. J gave up 2 bases and V 8 bases, and 12 bases lay outside the gene matches. In germline, CDR1 is SNHLY, CDR2 FYNNEI. The CDR3 covers 17 residues.

In the case of this clone: The sample holds other DNA sequences that translate to the same CDR3. The chain joins TRBV28 to TRBJ1-5; TRBD1 agrees at 9 bases. Unmatched junction bases numbered 7, after V lost 6 bases and J lost 7 bases. CDR3 length: 14 residues. The germline V gene has CDR1 MDHEN and CDR2 SYDVKM. The CDR3 nucleotides read TGTGCCAGCAGCCCCGGGACAGGGTACCAGCCCCAGCATTTT. It translates to CASSPGTGYQPQHF.

V gene TRBV12-2 combines with J gene TRBJ1-5; the D call of TRBD1 is as the table states it, not checked on the DNA. TRBV12-2 is a listed pseudogene. The CDR3 runs to 12 residues. DNA of the CDR3: TGTGCAAGTTGGGCAGTTGGACAGCCCCAGCATTTT. This codes for CASWAVGQPQHF.

The V gene is TRBV5-6, the J gene TRBJ2-5; the D gene is possibly TRBD1 (6 bases). The CDR3 totals 14 residues. Trimming pared 4 bases from V and 5 bases from J, leaving 15 bases between. The germline gives CDR1 SGHDT, CDR2 YYEEEE. CDR3 DNA sequence: TGTGCCAGCAGCGCCGGACAGTTAAGGGAGACCCAGTACTTC. Amino acids: CASSAGQLRETQYF.

This chain joins TRBV6-5 and TRBJ1-4; D ambiguous. CDR1 MNHEY and CDR2 SVGAGI come from the germline V gene. V dropped 6 bases and J dropped 14 bases, with 16 bases sitting between them. This CDR3 has 12 residues. The CDR3: CASSPDRAALFF. As DNA, the CDR3 is TGTGCCAGCAGCCCGGACCGAGCTGCGCTGTTTTTT.

The CDR3 protein is CAILLPGDTQYF. The CDR3 nucleotides are TGTGCCATTTTACTCCCGGGAGATACGCAGTATTTT. The chain uses TRBV19 and TRBJ2-3; no reliable D call. In germline, CDR1 is LNHDA, CDR2 SQIVND (reference sequence). CDR3 size: 12 residues. Trimming removed 10 bases from V and 5 bases from J, with 13 bases in between.

The CDR3 reads CASSSTSGGYNEQFF. The CDR3 DNA reads as TGTGCCAGCAGCTCAACTAGCGGGGGCTACAATGAGCAGTTCTTC. The gene calls are TRBV11-2 and TRBJ2-1, with 11 bases fitting TRBD2. Trimming cost V 4 bases and J 3 bases; bases outside gene matches: 2. Germline CDR1 reads SGHAT; CDR2 reads FQNNGV. CDR3 length equals 15 residues.

V and J are TRBV2 and TRBJ2-3; D unclear. This CDR3 region has 14 residues. In germline, CDR1 is SNHLY, CDR2 FYNNEI. The germline V and J ends were trimmed by 7 bases and 2 bases, with 13 bases remaining between them. DNA for the CDR3: TGTGCCAGCATTCCTGACATAACCACAGATACGCAGTATTTT. It is translated as CASIPDITTDTQYF. Variable domain in full (rest from reference TRBV2 and TRBJ2-3): EPEVTQTPSHQVTQMGQEVILRCVPISNHLYFYWYRQILGQKVEFLVSFYNNEISEKSEIFDDQFSVERPDGSNFTLKIRSTKLEDSAMYFCASIPDITTDTQYFGPGTRLTVL.

This clone has more than one count but fewer than ten. The chain joins TRBV7-8 to TRBJ2-1, with 9 bases fitting TRBD2. Germline V CDR1 and CDR2: SGHVS, FQNEAQ. The V segment lost 4 bases and the J segment 4 bases; nucleotides outside the gene matches: 11. The CDR3 has 17 residues. CDR3 bases: TGTGCCAGCAGCTCCACCGCCGGGCGGGGGGGATACAATGAGCAGTTCTTC. Encoded protein: CASSSTAGRGGYNEQFF.

The chain employs TRBV4-1 and TRBJ2-7, with TRBD1 as a possible D gene (5 bases). Germline V gene data show CDR1 as MGHRA and CDR2 as YSYEKL. This CDR3 spans 15 amino acids. V dropped 1 base and J dropped 2 bases, with 12 bases sitting between them. In DNA, the CDR3 is TGCGCCAGCAGCCAAGCTGACAGAACTCCCTACGAGCAGTACTTC. Translating it yields CASSQADRTPYEQYF.

This clone has only a few counts. The gene calls are TRBV19 and TRBJ1-5; 7 positions agree with TRBD1. This CDR3 region has 15 residues. CDR1 is LNHDA and CDR2 is SQIVND in the germline V gene (reference sequence). V trimming: 2 bases; J trimming: 14 bases; junction bases outside the gene matches: 15. The CDR3 is CASSISRTGAQSEHF. The CDR3 DNA follows: TGTGCCAGTAGTATAAGCAGGACAGGCGCTCAATCGGAGCATTTT.

The chain combines TRBV19 with TRBJ2-1, with TRBD2 matching 9 bases. The germline V gene has CDR1 LNHDA and CDR2 SQIVND (reference sequence). With V trimmed by 1 base and J by 4 bases, 5 bases remained unmatched. This CDR3 is built from 16 residues. CDR3 loop: CASSIGGGGEYNEQFF. As DNA, the CDR3 is TGTGCCAGTAGTATAGGAGGCGGGGGGGAATACAATGAGCAGTTCTTC.

V is TRBV6-1 and J is TRBJ2-7; 7 bases fit TRBD1. From germline, CDR1 is MNHNS and CDR2 SASEGT. The ends lost 3 bases at V and 4 bases at J; junction bases unmatched: 3. This CDR3 has 13 amino acids. In DNA, the CDR3 is TGTGCCAGCAGTGACAGGGGGAAGTACGAGCAGTACGTC. This gives the protein CASSDRGKYEQYV.

The V and J genes are TRBV5-4 and TRBJ2-3; 9 positions match TRBD1. The CDR3 consists of 14 residues. CDR1 and CDR2 from the germline V gene are SGHNT and YYREEE (reference sequence). The ends lost 4 bases at V and 7 bases at J; junction bases unmatched: 7. In DNA form, the CDR3 reads TGTGCCAGCAGCGACCGACAGGGGGTAAATACGCAGTATTTT. This sequence encodes CASSDRQGVNTQYF.

The V gene is TRBV18, the J gene TRBJ1-1; weak D call: TRBD1 (5 bases). V was pared by 6 bases and J by 4 bases, with 24 bases between. Germline CDR1 is KGHSH and CDR2 is LQKENI. The CDR3 consists of 17 residues. As DNA, the CDR3 is TGTGCCAGCTCCGAACTCGGGGTCCACCCGAGGGGCACTGAAGCTTTCTTT. This encodes CASSELGVHPRGTEAFF. Filled out from reference TRBV18 and TRBJ1-1, the complete variable domain reads NAGVMQNPRHLVRRRGQEARLRCSPMKGHSHVYWYRQLPEEGLKFMVYLQKENIIDESGMPKERFSAEFPKEGPSILRIQQVVRGDSAAYFCASSELGVHPRGTEAFFGQGTRLTVV.